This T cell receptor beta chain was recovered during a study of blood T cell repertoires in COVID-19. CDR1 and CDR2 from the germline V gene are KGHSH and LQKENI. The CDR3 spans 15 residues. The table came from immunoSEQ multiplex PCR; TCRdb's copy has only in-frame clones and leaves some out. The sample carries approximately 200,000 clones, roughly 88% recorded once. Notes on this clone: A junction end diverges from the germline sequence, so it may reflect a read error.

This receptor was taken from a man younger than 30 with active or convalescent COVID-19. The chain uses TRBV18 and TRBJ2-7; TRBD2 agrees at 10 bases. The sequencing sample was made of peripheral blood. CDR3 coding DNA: TGTGCCAGCTCAGCACCGGCTAGCGGGAGCTACGAGCAGTACTTC. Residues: CASSAPASGSYEQYF.